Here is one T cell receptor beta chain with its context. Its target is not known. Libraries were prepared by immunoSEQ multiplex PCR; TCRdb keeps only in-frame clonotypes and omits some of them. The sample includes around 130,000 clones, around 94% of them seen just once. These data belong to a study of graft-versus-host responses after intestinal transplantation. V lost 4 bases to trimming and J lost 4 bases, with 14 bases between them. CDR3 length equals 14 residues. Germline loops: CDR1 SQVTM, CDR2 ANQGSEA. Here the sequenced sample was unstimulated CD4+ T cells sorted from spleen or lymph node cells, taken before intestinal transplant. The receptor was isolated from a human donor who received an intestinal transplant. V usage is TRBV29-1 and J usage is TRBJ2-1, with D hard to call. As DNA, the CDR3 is TGCAGCGTTGTTGATGCCCTAACGTACAATGAGCAGTTCTTC. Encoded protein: CSVVDALTYNEQFF.